This TCR beta chain was captured by sequencing in a study of blood T cell repertoires in COVID-19. Overall study context: The origin of the acute and convalescent COVID-19 samples was the United States, Italy and Spain. Nucleic acid was either cDNA or gDNA, and it came from T cells, B-cell-depleted T cells, or PBMCs.

In Cohort 3, a recovered donor had either two negative PCRs, clearance, or symptom resolution. This CDR3 is built from 16 residues. Germline-derived CDR1 and CDR2 are LNHNV and YYDKDF (reference sequence). V gave up 0 bases and J gave up 5 bases; unmatched junction bases: 8. This clone was picked up many times. Data came from immunoSEQ multiplex PCR; TCRdb stores just in-frame clones and leaves some out. The sample yields hundreds of thousands of clones, roughly 90% seen once. The sample taken for sequencing was PBMCs or T cells enriched from blood (not recorded which). This sequence joins TRBV15 and TRBJ1-2, with TRBD1 matching 8 bases. This sequence originates from a young woman who had recovered from COVID-19. Written as DNA, the CDR3 is TGTGCCACCAGCAGAGATTTGGAGCAGGGGGCTTATGGCTACACCTTC. Translation: CATSRDLEQGAYGYTF. Variable domain in full (rest from reference TRBV15 and TRBJ1-2): DAMVIQNPRYQVTQFGKPVTLSCSQTLNHNVMYWYQQKSSQAPKLLFHYYDKDFNNEADTPDNFQSRRPNTSFCFLDIRSPGLGDTAMYLCATSRDLEQGAYGYTFGSGTRLTVV.